The 5 T cell receptor beta chains reported below all come from one sample, sequenced in a study of T cell responses to AZD1222 COVID-19 vaccine. Sequencing was performed with immunoSEQ multiplex PCR; in TCRdb, only in-frame clones are kept and a portion is missing. This sample yields more than 150,000 clones, of which over 80% are seen a single time; roughly 6% belongs to the top ten. The sequencing used peripheral blood, collected on day 0 of AZD1222 vaccination. The source is an adult in good health.

CDR3 in amino acids: CATRSDGMNTEAFF. Here the CDR3 DNA reads TGTGCAACCAGGTCCGACGGGATGAACACTGAAGCTTTCTTT. This rearrangement joins TRBV6-6 to TRBJ1-1; the D is unclear. Looked up from germline, CDR1 is MNHNY and CDR2 is SVGAGI (reference sequence). The CDR3 is 14 amino acids.

The V and J genes are TRBV7-2 and TRBJ2-7; a possible D gene is TRBD2 (7 bases). This CDR3 contains 14 residues. Germline CDR1 and CDR2: SGHTA and FQGNSA. The V end lost 8 bases, the J end lost 0 bases, and 14 bases lay between the germline ends. The CDR3 sequence: CASAKGGGSYEQYF. CDR3 coding DNA: TGTGCCAGCGCAAAAGGGGGGGGCTCCTACGAGCAGTACTTC.

This clone has just one count. CDR3 amino acids: CASRPRDEGNYGYTF. The CDR3 coding sequence is TGTGCCAGCAGGCCCAGGGATGAGGGGAACTATGGCTACACCTTC. This chain connects TRBV28 to TRBJ1-2; tentative D call: TRBD1 (5 bases). Germline CDR1 and CDR2: MDHEN and SYDVKM. The CDR3 is 15 residues long. V was clipped by 6 bases and J by 2 bases, with 16 bases between them.

DNA of the CDR3: TGTGCCAGCAGTGAAGCTAGGGACAGGGGGTCTGGCTACACCTTC. Amino acid sequence: CASSEARDRGSGYTF. The V call is TRBV6-1, the J call TRBJ1-2, with 11 bases fitting TRBD1. The CDR3 has 15 amino acids. Germline values: CDR1 MNHNS, CDR2 SASEGT. The junction had 4 bases not matched to a gene; V was cut back by 0 bases and J by 7 bases.

Points on this clone: At one of its ends the junction is not consistent with the germline gene, which may arise from a read error. The chain recombines TRBV20-1 with TRBJ1-1; TRBD1 aligns across 9 bases. The CDR3 spans 11 residues. Germline lookup yields CDR1 DFQATT and CDR2 SNEGSKA (reference sequence). The CDR3: CSAAGGQGYLF. The CDR3 coding sequence is TGCAGTGCCGCAGGGGGACAGGGATATCTCTTT.